This TCR beta chain comes out of a study of CD4 T cells in relation to SARS-CoV-2 and coronaviruses (dated by TCRdb to 2020 to 2023). At the level of the whole study: In the ViraFEST assay, PBMCs were cultured with antigen for 9 to 10 days, after which TCR beta CDR3s were sequenced to identify antigen-specific clonal expansions. HLA restriction was mapped for shared crossreactive spike epitopes using patient-derived lymphoblastoid cell lines. Memory CD4+ T cell crossreactivity between SARS-CoV-2 and common cold coronavirus spike proteins was assessed at the TCR clonotype level in the study. The negative reference condition was either a culture with an HIV-1 Nef peptide pool or a culture with no peptide. Samples from a few pre-COVID donors and the naive versus memory experiments were sequenced with the Adaptive Biotechnologies TCR-sequencing kit; other data were Illumina-based. A different TCR-beta assay, based on Illumina, was used to sequence expansion assays from other donors in the study. Overall study outcomes, separate from this receptor: Crossreactive clones showed significantly weaker SARS-CoV-2-driven expansion than monoreactive clones, consistent with antigenic imprinting. The study was limited by small numbers of patients and tested TCRs. Crossreactivity analysis was centred on spike protein, so crossreactivity against other viral proteins was not assessed. About 65% of donors had memory CD4+ clonotypes that crossrecognized SARS-CoV-2 and at least one common cold coronavirus spike. Pre-pandemic and post-infection samples were not both contributed by any donor, so tracing of the source of pre-existing responses was limited.

Library preparation was by the immunoSEQ multiplex PCR assay. Concerning the study's data processing: Preprocessing removed nonproductive sequences and CDR3s not starting with C, not ending with F or W, or shorter than 7 amino acids. Antigen-specific clonotypes were called with the MANAFEST web app, based on expansion relative to reference and other culture wells. To be counted as positive, a clone had to show significant expansion compared with the reference culture, at an FDR below 0.05, in 2 of 3 replicate wells. A further requirement for positive clones was significant expansion compared with all other tandem wells, along with an odds ratio above 5. Pairwise Levenshtein distance, computed with the stringdist R package after three terminal residues were trimmed from each end, was used as the measure of CDR3 homology. TCRdb took this table from immuneACCESS and kept in-frame rearrangements with V and J called. Such tables lack part of the clones; where checked against another copy, unresolved V genes explain under half of the gap, and the rest is unexplained. V and J calls and clone size are given by that table; D and trimming were obtained from the DNA. For this sample the table gives tens of thousands of clones, of which roughly three quarters were detected only once. 16% of the sample comes from the top ten.

In the case of this clone: Its antigen is still unknown. One end of the junction fails to match germline, which may point to a read error.

CD4+ T cells from unexposed donors were collected before the COVID-19 pandemic (2011-2018). The EasySep CD4+ T cell isolation kit was used to isolate CD4+ T cells once the cultures had run for roughly 11 days. Unexposed donor CD4+ T cells were tested for reactivity to SARS-CoV-2 S and N and four common cold coronavirus spike pools, as cell number allowed. Each well received about 2.2 million PBMCs, cultured in IMDM supplemented with approximately 5.3% human AB serum and around 9 IU/ml IL-2. Half of the culture medium was replaced with fresh IL-2-containing medium on days 3 and 7. Triplicate replicate wells were generally used for each peptide culture condition. The leukapheresis product used for the unexposed donors was purchased from a commercial source. Ficoll-Paque PLUS gradient centrifugation was used to isolate PBMCs from either whole blood or leukapheresis product. The PBMCs went either fresh into the expansion assay or into cryopreservation at -140 degrees C. The QIAamp Micro DNA Kit was used to extract genomic DNA from the CD4+ T cells.

The CDR1 and CDR2 encoded by the germline V gene (reference sequence) are GTSNPN and SVGIG. Its CDR3 holds 11 amino acids, cysteine through phenylalanine. Left in the record is the CDR3 DNA by itself, 33 bases read in frame from the first base. The V gene is TRBV30 and the J gene is TRBJ1-2; the D gene is not confidently resolved. The receptor comes from a human donor in good health. The sample taken for sequencing was CD4+ T cells from PBMCs, cultured in vitro. The CDR3 reads CAWSVLGRRAF. The DNA sequence is as follows: TGTGCCTGGAGTGTACTAGGAAGGCGTGCCTTC.